A selection of T cell receptor beta chains follows, all from one sample in a study of shared clonotypes between healthy human individuals. Sequenced by immunoSEQ multiplex PCR; TCRdb stores in-frame clones only, minus some. The data show some 500,000 clones, 90% to 97% seen once. The sequenced material came from naive CD4+ T cells sorted from blood. The source of these receptors is a woman in her twenties or thirties in good health. Both conserved end residues are part of each CDR3. D genes are given only for firm matches. A clone size is listed for some rows: how often the clone was seen (once, few, many), or a class if it is expanded.

CASSDRYGLAVFYEQYF,TGTGCCAGCAGTGACCGATATGGACTAGCGGTATTCTACGAGCAGTACTTC,.,TRBV6-4,TRBD2,TRBJ2-7
CASSQAAGGVYEQYF,TGTGCCAGCAGCCAAGCGGCAGGGGGCGTTTACGAGCAGTACTTC,.,TRBV2,TRBD1,TRBJ2-7
CASSAYKDQPQHF,TGCGCCAGCAGCGCCTATAAGGATCAGCCCCAGCATTTT,few,TRBV5-1,.,TRBJ1-5
CASSKHPSGNTIYF,TGCGCCAGCAGCAAGCACCCCTCTGGAAACACCATATATTTT,.,TRBV10-1,.,TRBJ1-3
CASSNRPTEAFF,TGTGCCAGCAGCAACCGTCCCACTGAAGCTTTCTTT,.,TRBV11-3,.,TRBJ1-1
CASGDEQYF,TGTGCCAGCGGGGACGAGCAGTACTTC,.,TRBV2,.,TRBJ2-7
CSVTLAGLAKNIQYF,TGCAGCGTTACCCTAGCGGGATTGGCCAAAAACATTCAGTACTTC,.,TRBV29-1,TRBD2,TRBJ2-4
CASRKYQPQHF,TGTGCCAGCAGAAAGTACCAGCCCCAGCATTTT,few,TRBV28,.,TRBJ1-5
CSVEGLVKDEQYF,TGCAGCGTTGAAGGACTAGTTAAAGACGAGCAGTACTTC,.,TRBV29-1,.,TRBJ2-7
CASSSWNTGELFF,TGTGCCAGCAGTAGCTGGAACACCGGGGAGCTGTTTTTT,.,TRBV27,.,TRBJ2-2
CASSQDHSSGANVLTF,TGCGCCAGCAGCCAAGATCACTCTTCTGGGGCCAACGTCCTGACTTTC,.,TRBV4-1,.,TRBJ2-6
CAWSDTGTGFVGRRRPLGKLFF,TGTGCCTGGAGCGACACCGGGACAGGTTTCGTCGGACGTAGGAGACCCCTGGGAAAACTGTTTTTT,.,TRBV30,TRBD1,TRBJ1-4
CASSNSGTSVPYF,TGTGCCAGTAGTAACTCCGGGACTAGCGTCCCGTATTTT,.,TRBV19,TRBD2,TRBJ2-3
CASRRDTNQPQHF,TGTGCCAGTAGACGGGACACAAATCAGCCCCAGCATTTT,.,TRBV19,.,TRBJ1-5
CASSQEFDRDNEQFF,TGCGCCAGCAGCCAAGAGTTTGACAGAGACAATGAGCAGTTCTTC,.,TRBV4-1,.,TRBJ2-1
CASREGGVTGELFF,TGTGCCAGCAGGGAGGGCGGGGTCACCGGGGAGCTGTTTTTT,.,TRBV28,.,TRBJ2-2
CASSPATSYGYTF,TGTGCCAGCAGTCCGGCGACGAGCTATGGCTACACCTTC,.,TRBV28,.,TRBJ1-2
CASSTYRGLNTEAFF,TGTGCCAGTAGTACATACAGGGGATTGAACACTGAAGCTTTCTTT,.,TRBV19,TRBD1,TRBJ1-1
CASSIGGTSYEQYF,TGTGCCAGTAGTATAGGGGGGACATCCTACGAGCAGTACTTC,once,TRBV19,.,TRBJ2-7
CASSPDRGRTGELFF,TGTGCCAGCAGTCCGGACAGGGGCCGGACCGGGGAGCTGTTTTTT,.,TRBV6-5,TRBD1,TRBJ2-2
CAWALSPYEQYF,TGTGCCTGGGCATTATCCCCCTACGAGCAGTACTTC,.,TRBV30,.,TRBJ2-7
CASSLGGNEQFF,TGTGCCAGCAGTTTAGGTGGGAATGAGCAGTTCTTC,.,TRBV27,.,TRBJ2-1
CASSLNSNLGNIQYF,TGTGCCAGCAGCTTAAACAGCAATTTGGGTAACATTCAGTACTTC,.,TRBV27,.,TRBJ2-4
CASSPRGDYEQYF,TGTGCCAGCAGTCCACGGGGGGACTACGAGCAGTACTTC,.,TRBV27,TRBD2,TRBJ2-7
CASSQTGGRSNEKLFF,TGTGCCAGCTCACAAACAGGGGGCCGGAGTAATGAAAAACTGTTTTTT,.,TRBV18,TRBD1,TRBJ1-4
CASSPGPGGVDTQYF,TGTGCCAGCAGCCCCGGGCCGGGGGGAGTGGATACGCAGTATTTT,.,TRBV11-2,TRBD2,TRBJ2-3
CASSETGTRLREQYF,TGTGCCAGCAGCGAGACCGGGACTAGACTCCGCGAGCAGTACTTC,.,TRBV7-9,TRBD2,TRBJ2-7
CASSLGLPPGAQYF,TGTGCCAGCAGCTTGGGACTACCTCCGGGGGCCCAGTACTTC,.,TRBV5-6,.,TRBJ2-5
CASSIQGGSGEKLFF,TGTGCCAGCAGTATCCAAGGGGGCTCGGGTGAAAAACTGTTTTTT,.,TRBV6-5,TRBD1,TRBJ1-4
CASSRMKNIQYF,TGTGCCAGCAGCAGGATGAAAAACATTCAGTACTTC,.,TRBV28,.,TRBJ2-4
CASSLNRVAEAFF,TGTGCCAGCAGCTTGAACAGGGTGGCTGAAGCTTTCTTT,once,TRBV5-8,.,TRBJ1-1
CASSRWASEAFF,TGTGCCAGCAGCCGTTGGGCGTCTGAAGCTTTCTTT,.,TRBV2,.,TRBJ1-1
CASSLDRPDEQYF,TGTGCCAGCAGCCTGGACCGTCCAGACGAGCAGTACTTC,.,TRBV9,.,TRBJ2-7
CASSANSYEQYF,TGTGCCAGCTCAGCCAACAGCTACGAGCAGTACTTC,.,TRBV18,.,TRBJ2-7
CASSLMQEINNEQFF,TGTGCCAGCTCTTTAATGCAGGAGATTAACAATGAGCAGTTCTTC,.,TRBV18,.,TRBJ2-1